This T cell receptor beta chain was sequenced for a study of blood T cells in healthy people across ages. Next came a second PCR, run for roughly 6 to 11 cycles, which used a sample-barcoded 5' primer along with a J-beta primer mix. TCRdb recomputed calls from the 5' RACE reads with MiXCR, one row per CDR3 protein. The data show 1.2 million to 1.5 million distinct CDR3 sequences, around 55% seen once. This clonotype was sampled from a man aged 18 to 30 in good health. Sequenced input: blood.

CDR3 DNA: TGCGCCAGCAGCTTGGAACTAGCGGGAGCAATATATGAGCAGTACTTC. As protein: CASSLELAGAIYEQYF. The rearrangement links TRBV5-1 to TRBJ2-7; 11 bases line up with TRBD2. Germline trimming cut 0 bases from V and 7 bases from J; bases unmatched to any gene: 9. CDR3 length: 16 residues. Germline V CDR1 and CDR2: SGHRS, YFSETQ.